This T cell receptor beta chain was sequenced during a study of human T cells and chemical hapten exposure. The study's findings and limits: TCRs above 1 in 1000 frequency did not change with DPC sensitization.

This clonotype was seen many times. The antigen is undetermined. Time point here: pre-sensitization, week 0. Noted treatment: therapeutic diphenylcyclopropenone sensitization with weekly scalp DPC. TCRdb used MiXCR to reprocess the RACE reads, holding one entry per CDR3 protein. The sample lists 90,000 or so distinct CDR3 sequences; 8.5% to 9% were seen once. The V gene's germline CDR1 is MDHEN and CDR2 SYDVKM. The CDR3 has 17 amino acids. V shed 3 bases and J 6 bases; nucleotides not matched to a gene: 15. The source material was whole blood, sampled in connection with sensitization to the hapten diphenylcyclopropenone (DPC). The chain couples TRBV28 to TRBJ2-7; 9 bases match TRBD1. The receptor was isolated from a middle-aged man with alopecia areata. Some clones in this sample may be carry-over from other donors' samples. In DNA form, the CDR3 reads TGTGCCAGCAGTTTCCAAATAAAGGGACAGGGTGATCTCGAGCAGTACTTC. Its protein is CASSFQIKGQGDLEQYF.